The 17 T cell receptor beta chains below all came from one sample that was sequenced in a study of blood T cell repertoires in COVID-19. TCRdb keeps only in-frame clones here, not all; method: immunoSEQ multiplex PCR. The table shows hundreds of thousands of clones, with about 90% occurring only once. Sequencing was performed on PBMCs or T cells enriched from blood (not recorded which). These receptors all stem from a woman aged 25 to 45 with acute COVID-19.

J is TRBJ2-1 and V is TRBV13, with 11 bases aligning to TRBD2. The CDR3 loop spans 15 amino acids. The trim removed 1 base at V and 9 bases at J, leaving 5 bases unmatched. Germline V CDR1 and CDR2: PRHDT, FYEKMQ (reference sequence). The CDR3: CASSLVPSGGPEQFF. The CDR3 DNA reads TGTGCCAGCAGCTTAGTGCCTAGCGGGGGGCCTGAGCAGTTCTTC.

This clone came up a few times. The chain is built from TRBV15 and TRBJ1-6; D unresolved. The CDR3 length is 14 residues. Germline loops: CDR1 LNHNV, CDR2 YYDKDF (reference sequence). The V and J ends lost 3 bases and 8 bases respectively, with 11 bases between them. CDR3 nucleotide sequence: TGTGCCACCAGCAGGCGGGGAGCGGATTCACCCCTCCACTTT. Translating gives CATSRRGADSPLHF.

The chain uses TRBV5-8 and TRBJ1-5; TRBD1 matches 8 bases. V lost 3 bases and J lost 0; bases outside the gene matches: 2. Germline CDR1 SGHTS, CDR2 YDEGEE. The CDR3 has 15 residues. In nucleotides, the CDR3 is TGTGCCAGCAGCTCAGGGGGCTATAGCAATCAGCCCCAGCATTTT. Protein product: CASSSGGYSNQPQHF.

V is TRBV18 and J is TRBJ2-7; 7 nucleotides line up with TRBD2. CDR3 size: 18 residues. Germline trimming cut 1 base from V and 2 bases from J; bases unmatched to any gene: 14. CDR1 is KGHSH and CDR2 is LQKENI in the germline V gene. CDR3 nucleotides: TGTGCCAGCTCACCACGCGCCCCTTTGATCGGGAGGACCTACGAGCAGTACTTC. Translated: CASSPRAPLIGRTYEQYF.

V and J are TRBV7-2 and TRBJ1-2, with D possibly TRBD1 on 5 matching bases. CDR1 and CDR2 (germline): SGHTA, FQGNSA. With 2 bases removed from V and 4 bases from J, the gap between germline ends came to 11 bases. This CDR3 spans 14 amino acids. The CDR3 DNA sequence: TGTGCCAGCAGCTTATTAACAGGCGGCTATGGCTACACCTTC. It yields the protein CASSLLTGGYGYTF.

The rearrangement uses TRBV29-1 and TRBJ1-2; D is uncertain. The V and J ends lost 4 bases and 3 bases respectively, with 9 bases between them. This CDR3 has 12 residues. CDR1 and CDR2 from the germline V gene are SQVTM and ANQGSEA. The CDR3 nucleotides read TGCAGCGTTGTCAGATCCGACTATGGCTACACCTTC. Protein product: CSVVRSDYGYTF.

The chain links TRBV7-9 to TRBJ1-2; D ambiguous. The CDR3 has 14 amino acids. The germline gives CDR1 SEHNR, CDR2 FQNEAQ (reference sequence). Between the trimmed V and J ends, which lost 1 base and 3 bases, there was a span of 9 bases. CDR3 DNA: TGTGCCAGCAGCTTAGTGGAGGGAGACTATGGCTACACCTTC. Protein sequence: CASSLVEGDYGYTF.

The rearrangement joins TRBV9 to TRBJ2-7, with 8 nucleotides matching TRBD2. The CDR3 totals 16 residues. With V trimmed by 4 bases and J by 2 bases, 11 bases remained unmatched. The germline V gene has CDR1 SGDLS and CDR2 YYNGEE. This CDR3 is CASSPPVAGPTYEQYF. CDR3 in DNA: TGTGCCAGCAGCCCACCGGTAGCGGGACCGACCTACGAGCAGTACTTC.

The chain has TRBV7-2 and TRBJ2-5, with TRBD1 matching 8 bases. The length of the CDR3 is 14 residues. J was trimmed by 2 bases and V by 6 bases; bases with no gene match: 5. Germline V lookup: CDR1 SGHTA, CDR2 FQGNSA. The CDR3 protein is CASRPGQGQETQYF. CDR3 coding DNA: TGTGCCAGCAGACCTGGACAGGGTCAAGAGACCCAGTACTTC.

This chain joins TRBV6-5 and TRBJ2-3; TRBD1 agrees at 9 bases. The CDR3 totals 15 residues. Germline V CDR1 and CDR2: MNHEY, SVGAGI. V was pared by 3 bases and J by 3 bases, with 4 bases of the junction left unmatched. The CDR3, as DNA: TGTGCCAGCAGTTATGGTGGGACAGGGACAGATACGCAGTATTTT. Amino acids: CASSYGGTGTDTQYF.

The chain recombines TRBV19 with TRBJ1-5; 7 bases are a match to TRBD1. The V gene end was trimmed by 6 bases and the J gene end by 0 bases; junction bases not matched to a gene: 5. Germline V gene sequence: CDR1 LNHDA, CDR2 SQIVND (reference sequence). CDR3 length: 15 amino acids. CDR3 DNA sequence: TGTGCCAGTAGCCTGGGACAGAATAGCAATCAGCCCCAGCATTTT. Encoded protein: CASSLGQNSNQPQHF.

V and J are TRBV19 and TRBJ1-2; no clear D. Germline V CDR1 and CDR2: LNHDA, SQIVND (reference sequence). V lost 7 bases to trimming and J lost 0 bases, with 18 bases between them. The CDR3 consists of 16 residues. The DNA of the CDR3 is TGTGCCAGTAAAGCGGAGCATCCTTTATCTAACTATGGCTACACCTTC. Its protein is CASKAEHPLSNYGYTF. Full variable domain (missing parts from reference TRBV19 and TRBJ1-2): DGGITQSPKYLFRKEGQNVTLSCEQNLNHDAMYWYRQDPGQGLRLIYYSQIVNDFQKGDIAEGYSVSREKKESFPLTVTSAQKNPTAFYLCASKAEHPLSNYGYTFGSGTRLTVV.

This clone was recorded only once. This chain uses TRBV28 with TRBJ1-2; D unclear. Trimming pared 3 bases from V and 4 bases from J, leaving 12 bases between. The CDR3 extends over 14 amino acids. Germline lookup yields CDR1 MDHEN and CDR2 SYDVKM. CDR3 loop: CASSLSYGSYGYTF. CDR3 coding DNA: TGTGCCAGCAGTTTGTCTTATGGCAGCTATGGCTACACCTTC.

The J gene is TRBJ2-7, the V gene TRBV5-1; TRBD1 aligns across 9 bases. Germline V gene lookup returns CDR1 SGHRS and CDR2 YFSETQ. The CDR3 covers 14 residues. V trimming: 4 bases; J trimming: 2 bases; junction bases outside the gene matches: 4. CDR3 nucleotides: TGCGCCAGCAGCCCGGGGGACAGGGCCTACGAGCAGTACTTC. Protein: CASSPGDRAYEQYF.

The chain combines TRBV11-3 with TRBJ1-1; D might be TRBD1 (6 bases). The ends were cut back, 5 bases at V and 7 bases at J, with 20 bases in the middle. Germline V CDR1 and CDR2: SGHNT, YENEEA. This CDR3 comprises 15 residues. The CDR3 DNA reads TGTGCCAGCAGCCTTGGAAGTCGGGGACAACATGAAGCTTTCTTT. Protein product: CASSLGSRGQHEAFF.

The chain combines TRBV15 with TRBJ1-1; TRBD1 agrees at 7 bases. V shed 2 bases and J 3 bases; nucleotides not matched to a gene: 12. This CDR3 contains 17 residues. The germline CDR1 and CDR2 sequences are LNHNV and YYDKDF (reference sequence). The CDR3: CATSRIVGSTGHTEAFF. DNA for the CDR3: TGTGCCACCAGCAGAATAGTGGGATCGACAGGGCACACTGAAGCTTTCTTT.

V gene TRBV7-8 combines with J gene TRBJ1-5; D may be TRBD1 (6 bases). This CDR3 is 15 amino acids long. Looked up from germline, CDR1 is SGHVS and CDR2 is FQNEAQ. V lost 2 bases and J lost 2, with 10 bases in between. The CDR3 DNA sequence: TGTGCCAGCAGCTTAATGGGGGCAGGCAATCAGCCCCAGCATTTT. The encoded protein is CASSLMGAGNQPQHF.